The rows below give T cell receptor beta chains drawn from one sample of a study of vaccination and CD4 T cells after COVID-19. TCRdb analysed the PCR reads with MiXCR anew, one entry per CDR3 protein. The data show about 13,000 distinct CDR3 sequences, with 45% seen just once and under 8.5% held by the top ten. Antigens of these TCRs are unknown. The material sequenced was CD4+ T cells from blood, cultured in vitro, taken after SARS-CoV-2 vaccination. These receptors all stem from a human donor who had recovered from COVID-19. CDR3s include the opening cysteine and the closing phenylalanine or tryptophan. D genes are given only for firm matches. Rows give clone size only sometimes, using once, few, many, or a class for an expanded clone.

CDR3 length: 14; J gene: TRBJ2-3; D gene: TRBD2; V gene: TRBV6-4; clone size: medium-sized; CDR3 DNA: TGTGCCAGCAGTGACTCGCGGGAGACAGATACGCAGTATTTT; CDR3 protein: CASSDSRETDTQYF
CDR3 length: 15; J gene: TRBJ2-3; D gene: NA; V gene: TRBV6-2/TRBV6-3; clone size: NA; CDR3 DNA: TGTGCCAGCAGTTCTGGACGGATCCACACAGATACGCAGTATTTT; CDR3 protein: CASSSGRIHTDTQYF
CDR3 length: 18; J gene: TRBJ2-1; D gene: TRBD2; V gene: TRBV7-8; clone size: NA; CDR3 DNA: TGTGCCAGCAGCCCCGGACTAGCGGGAGGGCTCAGACCCCCTGAGCAGTTCTTC; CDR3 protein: CASSPGLAGGLRPPEQFF
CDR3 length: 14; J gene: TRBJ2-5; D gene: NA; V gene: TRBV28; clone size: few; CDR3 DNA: TGTGCCAGCAGTTTAGTCTCGGAAAAAGAGACCCAGTACTTC; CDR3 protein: CASSLVSEKETQYF
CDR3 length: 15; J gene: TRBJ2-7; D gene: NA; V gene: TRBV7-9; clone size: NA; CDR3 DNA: TGTGCCAGCAGCTTGTATGGGGACCCGGAGCCGAAGCAGTACTTC; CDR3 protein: CASSLYGDPEPKQYF
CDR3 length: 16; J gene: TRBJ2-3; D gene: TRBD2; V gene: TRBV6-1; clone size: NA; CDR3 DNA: TGTGCCAGCATGGGACTAGCGGGAGAAGGCGCAGATACGCAGTATTTT; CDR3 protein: CASMGLAGEGADTQYF
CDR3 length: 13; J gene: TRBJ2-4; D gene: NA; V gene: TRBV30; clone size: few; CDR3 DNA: TGTGCCTGGGGAGGACTAGCCAAAAACATTCAGTACTTC; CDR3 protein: CAWGGLAKNIQYF
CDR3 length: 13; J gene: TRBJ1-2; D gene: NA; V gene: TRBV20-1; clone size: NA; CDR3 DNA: TGCAGTGCGTTGATGGGGACACCAAATGGCTACACCTTC; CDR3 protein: CSALMGTPNGYTF
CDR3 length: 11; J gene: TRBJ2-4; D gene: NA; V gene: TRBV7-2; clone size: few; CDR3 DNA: TGTGCCAGCAGCTTAGGGGGCATTCAGTACTTC; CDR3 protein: CASSLGGIQYF
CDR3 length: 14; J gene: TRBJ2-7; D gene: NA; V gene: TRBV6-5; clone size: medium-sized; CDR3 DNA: TGTGCCAGCAGTTACGGGGGCAGGGCCTACGAGCAGTACTTC; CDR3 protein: CASSYGGRAYEQYF
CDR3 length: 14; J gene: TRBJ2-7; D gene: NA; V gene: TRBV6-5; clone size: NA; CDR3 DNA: TGTGCCAGCAGTTACTCGGGGATTAGGGGCGAGCAGTACTTC; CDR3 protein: CASSYSGIRGEQYF
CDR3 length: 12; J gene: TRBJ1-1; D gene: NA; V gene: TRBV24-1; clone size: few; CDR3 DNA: TGTGCCACCAGTGACCCCCTCAAAGGGGCTTTCTTT; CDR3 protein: CATSDPLKGAFF
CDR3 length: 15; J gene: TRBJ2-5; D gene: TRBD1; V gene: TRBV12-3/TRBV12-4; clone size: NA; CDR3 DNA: TGTGCCAGCAGTGGGCAGACAGGGGTGAGGGAGACCCAGTACTTC; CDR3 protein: CASSGQTGVRETQYF
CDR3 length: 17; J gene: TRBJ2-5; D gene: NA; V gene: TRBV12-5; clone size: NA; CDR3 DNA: TGTGCTAGTGGTTTGGTCCTTAGCGAGGGGGGTCGGGAGACCCAGTACTTC; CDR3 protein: CASGLVLSEGGRETQYF
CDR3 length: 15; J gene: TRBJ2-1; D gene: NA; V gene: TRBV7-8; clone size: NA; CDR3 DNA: TGTGCCAGCAGCCCGAATCCTACCTCCTACAATGAGCAGTTCTTC; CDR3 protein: CASSPNPTSYNEQFF
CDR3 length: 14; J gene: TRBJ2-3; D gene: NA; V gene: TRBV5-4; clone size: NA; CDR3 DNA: TGTGCCAGCAGCTTGGGGCTACGCGCGGATACGCAGTATTTT; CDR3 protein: CASSLGLRADTQYF
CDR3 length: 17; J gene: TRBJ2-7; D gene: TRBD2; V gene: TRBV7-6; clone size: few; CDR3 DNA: TGTGCCAGCAGCTTAACCTCCACTGCGGGAGGGCCGGGCGAGCAGTACTTC; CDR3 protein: CASSLTSTAGGPGEQYF
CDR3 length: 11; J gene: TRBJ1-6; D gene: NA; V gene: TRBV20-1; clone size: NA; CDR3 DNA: TGCAGTGCTAAAGGAGATTCACCCCTCCACTTT; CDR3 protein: CSAKGDSPLHF
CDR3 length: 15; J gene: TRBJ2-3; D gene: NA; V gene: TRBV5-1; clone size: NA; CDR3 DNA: TGCGCCAGCAGCGTGACTACCCTGGGGCCAGATACGCAGTATTTT; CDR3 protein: CASSVTTLGPDTQYF
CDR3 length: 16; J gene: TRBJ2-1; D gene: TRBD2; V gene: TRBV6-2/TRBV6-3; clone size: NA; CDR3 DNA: TGTGCCAGCAGTTACGCCGGGACTAGCGGTTACAATGAGCAGTTCTTC; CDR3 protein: CASSYAGTSGYNEQFF
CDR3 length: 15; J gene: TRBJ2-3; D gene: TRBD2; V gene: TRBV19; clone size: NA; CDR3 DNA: TGTGCCAGTAGTAGACTAGCGGGAGTAAGGGATACGCAGTATTTT; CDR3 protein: CASSRLAGVRDTQYF
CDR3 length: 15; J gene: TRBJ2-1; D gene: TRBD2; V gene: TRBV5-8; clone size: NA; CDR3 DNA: TGTGCCAGCAGCCTGCGGACTAGCGGATACAATGAGCAGTTCTTC; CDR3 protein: CASSLRTSGYNEQFF
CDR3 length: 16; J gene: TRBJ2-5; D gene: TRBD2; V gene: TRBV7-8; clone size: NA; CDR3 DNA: TGTGCCAGCAGCTTAGCCGCCGGGAGGGCCCGTGAGACCCAGTACTTC; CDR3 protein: CASSLAAGRARETQYF
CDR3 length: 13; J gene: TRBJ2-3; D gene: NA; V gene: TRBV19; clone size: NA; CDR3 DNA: TGTGCCAGTAGAACGCTAGCCACAGATACGCAGTATTTT; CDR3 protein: CASRTLATDTQYF
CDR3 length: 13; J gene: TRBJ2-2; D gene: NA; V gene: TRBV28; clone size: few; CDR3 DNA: TGTGCCAGCCGCGTGACGAACACCGGGGAGCTGTTTTTT; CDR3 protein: CASRVTNTGELFF
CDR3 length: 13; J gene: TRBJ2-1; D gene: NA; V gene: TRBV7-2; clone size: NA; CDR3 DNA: TGTGCCAGCAGCGGGAGTGTGTACAATGAGCAGTTCTTC; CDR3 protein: CASSGSVYNEQFF
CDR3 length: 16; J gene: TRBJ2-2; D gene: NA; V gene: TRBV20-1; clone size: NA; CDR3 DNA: TGCAGTGCTAGACTAAACAGGGCCGACGACACCGGGGAGCTGTTTTTT; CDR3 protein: CSARLNRADDTGELFF
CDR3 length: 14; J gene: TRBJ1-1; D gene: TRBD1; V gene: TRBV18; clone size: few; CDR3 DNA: TGTGCCAGCACCGGGACAGGGGCGAACACTGAAGCTTTCTTT; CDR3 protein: CASTGTGANTEAFF
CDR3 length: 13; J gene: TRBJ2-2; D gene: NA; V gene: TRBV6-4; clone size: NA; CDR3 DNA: TGTGCCAGCAGTGACTTCCTCAACGGGGAGCTGTTTTTT; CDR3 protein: CASSDFLNGELFF
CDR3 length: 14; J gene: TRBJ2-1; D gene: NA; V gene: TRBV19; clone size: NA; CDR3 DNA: TGTGCCAGTAGTTTGACTAGCTCCTACAATGAGCAGTTCTTC; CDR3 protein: CASSLTSSYNEQFF
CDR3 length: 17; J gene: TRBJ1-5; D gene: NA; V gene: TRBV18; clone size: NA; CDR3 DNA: TGTGCCAGCTCACCAGTTGCAGGGGCCTTTAGCAATCAGCCCCAGCATTTT; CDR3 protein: CASSPVAGAFSNQPQHF
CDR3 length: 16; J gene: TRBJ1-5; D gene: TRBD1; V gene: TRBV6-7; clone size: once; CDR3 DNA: TGTGCCAGCAGTTACGACCGGACAGGGGAGGATCAGCCCCAGCATTTT; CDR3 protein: CASSYDRTGEDQPQHF
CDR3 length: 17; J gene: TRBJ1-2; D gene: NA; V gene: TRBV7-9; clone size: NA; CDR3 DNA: TGTGCCAGCAGCTTAGCGCGGACTGCTCTCCTATTCGATGGCTACACCTTC; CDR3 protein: CASSLARTALLFDGYTF
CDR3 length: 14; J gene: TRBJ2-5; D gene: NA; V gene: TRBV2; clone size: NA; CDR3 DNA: TGTGCCAGCAGTGATACAGGGTCATCAGAGACCCAGTACTTC; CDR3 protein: CASSDTGSSETQYF
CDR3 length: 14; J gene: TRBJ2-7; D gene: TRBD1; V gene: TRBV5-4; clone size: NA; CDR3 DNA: TGTGCCAGCAGCCGGGGACAGGGATTATACGAGCAGTACTTC; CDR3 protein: CASSRGQGLYEQYF
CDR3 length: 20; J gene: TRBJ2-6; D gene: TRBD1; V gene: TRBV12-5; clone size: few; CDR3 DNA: TGTGCTAGTGGTTTGGTTCGACGGGACAGCGAAAAAGGTGGGGCCAACGTCCTGACTTTC; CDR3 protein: CASGLVRRDSEKGGANVLTF
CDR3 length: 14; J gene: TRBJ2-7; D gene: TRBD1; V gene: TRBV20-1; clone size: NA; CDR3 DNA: TGCAGTGCTAGAGAATGGGACAGGCTCTACGAGCAGTACTTC; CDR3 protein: CSAREWDRLYEQYF
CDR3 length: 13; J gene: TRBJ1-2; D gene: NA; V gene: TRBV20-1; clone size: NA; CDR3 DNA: TGCAGTGCACGGGACGGAATCAACTATGGCTACACCTTC; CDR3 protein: CSARDGINYGYTF
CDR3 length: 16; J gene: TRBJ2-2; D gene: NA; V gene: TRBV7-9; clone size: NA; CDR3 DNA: TGTGCCAGCAGAATAGCGGAGCCAAGTCGCACCGGGGAGCTGTTTTTT; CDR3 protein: CASRIAEPSRTGELFF
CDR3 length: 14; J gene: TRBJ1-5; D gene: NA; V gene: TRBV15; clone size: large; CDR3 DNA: TGTGCCACCAGCTGGGGGAAGAGCAATCAGCCCCAGCATTTT; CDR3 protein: CATSWGKSNQPQHF